These T cell receptor beta chains were read from a single sample in a study of vaccination and CD4 T cells after COVID-19. TCRdb fed the PCR reads into MiXCR, producing one record per CDR3 protein. Of 14,000 or so distinct CDR3 sequences listed, less than 35% are singletons. No antigens are known for them. The source material was CD4+ T cells from blood, cultured in vitro, sampled before SARS-CoV-2 vaccination. The receptors here all came from a human donor who received a COVID-19 vaccine. Each CDR3 is given with its conserved first and last residue. Each record gives: clone size, V gene, CDR3 protein. Some rows mark clone size as missing; the rest say once, few, many or name a class of expanded clone.

medium-sized	TRBV7-2	CASSIRQGPQHF
NA	TRBV5-1	CASSLVGEETQYF
NA	TRBV19	CASRNTGYGYTF
NA	TRBV2	CASSPRRNTGELFF
NA	TRBV9	CASSVVSGSAEAFF
NA	TRBV12-3/TRBV12-4	CASSLLAGGPTDTQYF
NA	TRBV6-1	CASSEAARNQPQHF
NA	TRBV28	CASSPQTGGDNSPLHF
NA	TRBV5-8	CASSLRGTGREAFF
few	TRBV29-1	CSVEAGMNTEAFF
NA	TRBV19	CASTGGGTHGYTF
NA	TRBV5-1	CASSPGQASYEQYF
NA	TRBV5-1	CASSLEGPQETDTQYF
NA	TRBV25-1	CASSEPTRNTEAFF
medium-sized	TRBV24-1	CATSDRGQYQETQYF
few	TRBV6-5	CASSFSSNQPQHF
NA	TRBV7-2	CASSLEGGTETQYF
few	TRBV30	CAWSPGALLSSYNEQFF
NA	TRBV6-4	CASSALSGGTGELFF
NA	TRBV5-1	CASSPRRGGEADTQYF
few	TRBV24-1	CATSDLKFAGTDTQYF
NA	TRBV20-1	CSARLPSGGADTQYF
NA	TRBV5-4	CASKEHTGVWNSPLHF
once	TRBV12-3/TRBV12-4	CASRYGGNSYNEQFF
NA	TRBV12-3/TRBV12-4	CASSLVGRNEQFF
NA	TRBV5-4	CASSLGQGWETQYF
NA	TRBV30	CAWSVRGSGGPSSTDTQYF
NA	TRBV20-1	CSAPRGIGNTIYF
few	TRBV30	CAWSVPGQPYEQYF
NA	TRBV6-1	CASSEEGQGVGGYTF
few	TRBV6-1	CASSEPGQGSYEQYF
few	TRBV20-1	CSAWGAGEGAYEQYF
NA	TRBV12-3/TRBV12-4	CASSLARRSNTEAFF
few	TRBV20-1	CSASRGRGRYQETQYF
few	TRBV6-1	CASRGQGRRNTEAFF
medium-sized	TRBV20-1	CSARDIRLAGDGYTF
NA	TRBV2	CASGEGRNYGYTF
few	TRBV6-1	CASSEYGATDTQYF
few	TRBV10-1	CASRGQLNTEAFF
few	TRBV19	CASTRAVQDEKLFF
few	TRBV6-1	CASSLGQDQPQHF
NA	TRBV20-1	CSARGAPGGSSKTQYF
few	TRBV24-1	CATSEQGARYNEQFF
few	TRBV24-1	CATSDLDEETQYF
few	TRBV18	CASSPNSGANQPQHF